This entry lists 3 T cell receptor beta chains sequenced from one sample in a study of TET2 disruption in CD19-targeted CAR T cells (dated by TCRdb to the late 2010s). Antigens of these TCRs are unknown. Read against the paper, the sample's treatment or condition label means: autologous CTL019 cells: CD19 CAR with 4-1BB and CD3 zeta domains. Library preparation employed the immunoSEQ multiplex PCR assay. This immuneACCESS table, as held by TCRdb, lists in-frame sequences with V and J called but not all clones. Of the missing ones, under half trace to an unresolved V gene in checked studies; the others have no known cause. The sample's clone listing holds 1,500 to 2,500 clones. The biggest ten clones account for roughly 16% of the sample. The sample was CD8+ T cells sorted from cultured blood T cells, taken for CD19 CAR T cell therapy. These receptor sequences come from a man aged 70-80 years with chronic lymphocytic leukemia.

According to its frequency, this clone is medium-sized. The read ends 3 residues shy of where the CDR3 ends; the end is completed using the germline J gene. The chain links TRBV12-3 or TRBV12-4 to TRBJ1-5, with D tentatively TRBD1 (5 bases). The CDR3 is made up of 15 amino acids. The V end lost 3 bases, the J end lost 2 bases, and 11 bases lay between the germline ends. CDR3 sequence: CASSFEGFGNQPQHF. CDR3 bases read: TGTGCCAGCAGTTTTGAGGGGTTCGGCAATCAGCCC.

On this clone: The DNA ends 3 residues before the CDR3 does, and the rest of the CDR3 is filled in from the germline J gene. V gene TRBV23-1 combines with J gene TRBJ1-5; a possible D gene is TRBD1 (5 bases). TRBV23-1 is marked as an open reading frame, function uncertain. The CDR3 extends over 16 amino acids. Deletions cut 2 bases from V and 8 bases from J, with 19 bases between. The CDR3 protein is CASSQIAGGGKEPQHF. The CDR3 bases that were read are TGCGCCAGCAGTCAAATCGCCGGGGGGGGAAAGGAGCCC.

Considering frequency, this clone is medium-sized. The missing CDR3 end, 3 residues past where the read stops, is filled in from the germline J gene. This chain links TRBV29-1 with TRBJ1-2; 11 bases match TRBD1. This CDR3 has 17 amino acids. With 2 bases clipped from V and 5 bases from J, the junction kept 13 bases outside the gene matches. In germline, CDR1 is SQVTM, CDR2 ANQGSEA. The CDR3 DNA, read in part, is TGCAGCGTTGAACTTACCGGGACAGGGGGTGGAGGGTATGGC. Amino acids: CSVELTGTGGGGYG. The whole CDR3 sequence reads CSVELTGTGGGGYGYTF.